These 31 T cell receptor beta chains originate from one sample sequenced in a study of T cells after yellow fever vaccination. A single record per CDR3 protein comes from TCRdb applying MiXCR to the 5' RACE reads. This sample has 65,000 to 70,000 distinct CDR3 sequences, with under 6.5% found just once. This specimen was CD4+ T cells sorted from PBMCs, taken roughly 14 days after the first yellow fever vaccination. The receptors here all came from a man younger than 35 who received the YFV17D yellow fever vaccine.

This clonotype showed up many times. The chain couples TRBV7-2 to TRBJ2-1; 8 positions agree with TRBD2. The V segment lost 0 bases and the J segment 7 bases; nucleotides outside the gene matches: 8. Germline values: CDR1 SGHTA, CDR2 FQGNSA. The CDR3 totals 16 residues. CDR3 DNA: TGTGCCAGCAGCTTAGCGGGAGCGGGGGCTTGGAATGAGCAGTTCTTC. Protein: CASSLAGAGAWNEQFF.

Many counts were recorded for this clonotype. V and J are TRBV7-2 and TRBJ2-5; 8 bases match TRBD2. Unmatched junction bases numbered 7, after V lost 5 bases and J lost 5 bases. Germline CDR1 SGHTA, CDR2 FQGNSA. This CDR3 comprises 14 residues. The CDR3 DNA reads TGTGCCAGCAGCGGACGACGGGGGGGCGAGACCCAGTACTTC. This sequence encodes CASSGRRGGETQYF.

Points on this clonotype: A much larger clone is a single base away; this may be a read error. The gene calls are TRBV20-1 and TRBJ2-5; no definite D call. The CDR3 has 11 amino acids. V shed 6 bases and J shed 5 bases, with 10 bases lying between them. Germline-derived CDR1 and CDR2 are DFQATT and SNEGSKA (reference sequence). The CDR3 sequence: CSAMRMETQYF. CDR3 coding DNA: TGCAGTGCCATGAGGATGGAGACCCAGTACTTC.

The sample holds many counts of this clonotype. V gene TRBV15 combines with J gene TRBJ2-6; D possibly corresponds to TRBD1 (6 bases). From germline, CDR1 is LNHNV and CDR2 YYDKDF (reference sequence). CDR3 size: 17 residues. Trimming removed 3 bases from V and 2 bases from J, with 14 bases in between. CDR3 coding DNA: TGTGCCACCAGCAGGGGACAATTAAGGGCTGGGGCCAACGTCCTGACTTTC. Amino acids: CATSRGQLRAGANVLTF.

This clonotype was counted at least ten times. J is TRBJ1-2 and V is TRBV27; no clear D gene. This CDR3 has 16 amino acids. V was clipped by 6 bases and J by 0 bases, with 17 bases between them. Germline V CDR1 and CDR2: MNHEY, SMNVEV (reference sequence). The CDR3 sequence: CASRGLWGEPNYGYTF. The CDR3 bases are TGTGCCAGCAGGGGATTGTGGGGAGAGCCTAACTATGGCTACACCTTC.

This clonotype was seen many times. V usage is TRBV30 and J usage is TRBJ1-3, with a tentative D call TRBD1 (6 bases). The germline V and J ends were trimmed by 1 base and 3 bases, with 13 bases remaining between them. The CDR3 covers 15 residues. CDR1 and CDR2 from the germline V gene are GTSNPN and SVGIG (reference sequence). CDR3 bases: TGTGCCTGGAGTGAGAGGGGGTACCTTGGAAACACCATATATTTT. Translated, it gives CAWSERGYLGNTIYF.

In its sample, this clonotype was seen many times. The chain carries TRBV20-1 and TRBJ2-5; a weak D match, TRBD1 (5 bases). The germline V and J ends were trimmed by 3 bases and 5 bases, with 13 bases remaining between them. The germline V gene encodes CDR1 DFQATT and CDR2 SNEGSKA (reference sequence). The CDR3 has 13 amino acids. CDR3 bases: TGCAGTGCTAGGCTGGCAGGGAAGGAGACCCAGTACTTC. Protein: CSARLAGKETQYF.

This clonotype was seen at least ten times. For the CDR3, the DNA is TGCGCCAGCAGCGGGGACAGGGTTAGAACAGATACGCAGTATTTT. Its translation: CASSGDRVRTDTQYF. This chain uses TRBV5-1 with TRBJ2-3; 9 nucleotides line up with TRBD1. The ends lost 4 bases at V and 3 bases at J; junction bases unmatched: 6. The CDR3 has 15 amino acids. Germline V gives CDR1 SGHRS, CDR2 YFSETQ.

This clonotype occurred many times. This chain connects TRBV5-1 to TRBJ2-3, with D possibly called TRBD1 or TRBD2 (5 bases each). The CDR3 contains 17 residues. Germline values: CDR1 SGHRS, CDR2 YFSETQ. Trimming left V 4 bases short and J 1 base short, with 19 bases between. The DNA of the CDR3 is TGCGCCAGCAGCAGGGACGGCCATTTGGGGGGCACAGATACGCAGTATTTT. It yields the protein CASSRDGHLGGTDTQYF.

This clonotype was counted ten times or more. This sequence joins TRBV5-1 and TRBJ1-5; no clear D gene. The CDR3 totals 14 residues. The germline V gene encodes CDR1 SGHRS and CDR2 YFSETQ. Trimming took off 0 bases at V and 7 bases at J, with 11 bases between the two ends. CDR3 bases: TGCGCCAGCAGCTTGGATGCCCTTAGCCAGCCCCAGCATTTT. Residues: CASSLDALSQPQHF.

This clonotype was detected ten times or more. The J gene is TRBJ1-5, the V gene TRBV4-2, with a possible D match to TRBD1 (6 bases). The CDR3 loop spans 12 amino acids. The ends were cut back, 1 base at V and 11 bases at J, with 9 bases in the middle. The germline gives CDR1 LGHNA, CDR2 YNFKEQ. Here the CDR3 reads CASSQGGATQHF. CDR3 nucleotide sequence: TGTGCCAGCAGCCAAGGGGGGGCAACCCAGCATTTT.

This clonotype was recorded many times. The chain has TRBV7-2 and TRBJ1-5, with a possible D match to TRBD1 (6 bases). V lost 5 bases and J lost 5, with 13 bases in between. The CDR3 extends over 14 amino acids. The germline gives CDR1 SGHTA, CDR2 FQGNSA. CDR3 in DNA: TGTGCCAGCAGCCCCGACAGGCTTTATCAGCCCCAGCATTTT. This gives the protein CASSPDRLYQPQHF.

This clonotype was detected many times. The V call is TRBV5-6, the J call TRBJ2-2, with TRBD1 identical over 8 bases. Looked up from germline, CDR1 is SGHDT and CDR2 is YYEEEE. This CDR3 region has 14 residues. With V trimmed by 4 bases and J by 4 bases, 3 bases remained unmatched. The CDR3 DNA reads TGTGCCAGCAGCCAACAGGGGGGCACCGGGGAGCTGTTTTTT. The encoded protein is CASSQQGGTGELFF.

At least ten counts were recorded for this clonotype. The chain joins TRBV27 to TRBJ2-3; 8 nucleotides agree with TRBD1. Trimming removed 1 base from V and 4 bases from J; junction bases left unmatched: 16. The length of the CDR3 is 19 residues. Germline V CDR1 and CDR2: MNHEY, SMNVEV (reference sequence). The CDR3 spells CASSLWSARGQVISDTQYF. CDR3 in DNA: TGTGCCAGCAGTTTATGGTCGGCTCGGGGACAGGTTATTTCAGATACGCAGTATTTT.

This clonotype was picked up many times. The chain carries TRBV18 and TRBJ2-7; a weak D match, TRBD1 (6 bases). Germline lookup yields CDR1 KGHSH and CDR2 LQKENI. CDR3 length: 18 amino acids. The ends were cut back, 0 bases at V and 1 base at J, with 19 bases in the middle. Written as DNA, the CDR3 is TGTGCCAGCTCACCACCGCCCCCAGGGGTCGGGCAGTCCTACGAGCAGTACTTC. Its protein is CASSPPPPGVGQSYEQYF.

At least ten counts were recorded for this clonotype. The chain recombines TRBV10-3 with TRBJ2-3, with TRBD2 matching 9 bases. V was pared by 3 bases and J by 1 base, with 8 bases of the junction left unmatched. Germline CDR1 is ENHRY and CDR2 is SYGVKD. The CDR3 runs 17 residues. The DNA of the CDR3 is TGTGCCATCAGTGACCCCTCTATAGCGGGGGGCACAGATACGCAGTATTTT. Its translation is CAISDPSIAGGTDTQYF.

This clonotype was seen many times. V gene TRBV4-1 combines with J gene TRBJ1-4; 7 nucleotides line up with TRBD1. The CDR3 contains 15 residues. Germline V gene sequence: CDR1 MGHRA, CDR2 YSYEKL. J gave up 5 bases and V 2 bases, and 5 bases lay outside the gene matches. The CDR3 nucleotides are TGCGCCAGCAGCCAAAGCGACAGGGAGAATGAAAAACTGTTTTTT. It is translated as CASSQSDRENEKLFF.

Ten or more counts support this clonotype. The CDR3 is CASSRGTLSYEQYF. The CDR3, as DNA: TGTGCCAGCAGCAGGGGCACTCTCTCCTACGAGCAGTACTTC. The chain couples TRBV5-4 to TRBJ2-7, with D possibly matching TRBD1 (5 bases). V lost 4 bases and J lost 0, with 11 bases in between. Germline-derived CDR1 and CDR2 are SGHNT and YYREEE (reference sequence). The CDR3 extends over 14 amino acids.

The sample holds many counts of this clonotype. The gene calls are TRBV4-3 and TRBJ1-2, with TRBD1 identical over 8 bases. The CDR3 is 15 residues long. The V and J ends lost 6 bases and 3 bases, in that order; junction bases with no gene match: 9. Germline loops: CDR1 LGHNA, CDR2 YSLEER. CDR3 in amino acids: CASRQGDRRDYGYTF. CDR3 nucleotides: TGCGCCAGCAGACAGGGGGACCGGCGGGACTATGGCTACACCTTC.

This clonotype was seen repeatedly, ten times or more. V gene TRBV20-1 combines with J gene TRBJ2-3; TRBD1 aligns across 7 bases. The CDR3 contains 15 residues. Germline CDR1 is DFQATT and CDR2 is SNEGSKA (reference sequence). V was pared by 2 bases and J by 1 base, with 6 bases of the junction left unmatched. The CDR3 sequence: CSARPRQGGTDTQYF. As DNA, the CDR3 is TGCAGTGCTAGACCTAGACAGGGTGGCACAGATACGCAGTATTTT.

Turning to this clonotype: Since a much larger clone is just one base distant, this may be a read error. V usage is TRBV7-2 and J usage is TRBJ2-3; either TRBD1 or TRBD2 may fit D (6 bases each). The CDR3 is made up of 14 amino acids. Looked up from germline, CDR1 is SGHTA and CDR2 is FQGNSA. Trimming took off 1 base at V and 7 bases at J, with 12 bases between the two ends. The CDR3: CASSLVGGTNTQYF. As DNA, the CDR3 is TGTGCCAGCAGCTTAGTGGGGGGCACGAATACGCAGTATTTT.

This clonotype has just a few counts. The rearrangement uses TRBV20-1 and TRBJ2-1; TRBD2 matches 10 bases. After removal of 6 bases from V and 9 bases from J, the junction contained 8 bases not matched to a gene. CDR1 and CDR2 from the germline V gene are DFQATT and SNEGSKA (reference sequence). The CDR3 sequence is 13 residues long. For the CDR3, the DNA is TGCAGTGCCACAAGCGGGGGGGCCGGTGAGCAGTTCTTC. Its protein is CSATSGGAGEQFF.

This clonotype has a count of ten or more. This chain links TRBV30 with TRBJ1-3; D ambiguous. The CDR3 is 15 residues long. The V gene's germline CDR1 is GTSNPN and CDR2 SVGIG (reference sequence). V dropped 6 bases and J dropped 0 bases, with 15 bases sitting between them. The CDR3 is CACPSARSSGNTIYF. CDR3 DNA: TGTGCCTGTCCTAGCGCTCGGAGCTCTGGAAACACCATATATTTT.

This clonotype came up many times. The rearrangement links TRBV18 to TRBJ1-1, with D hard to call. Germline-derived CDR1 and CDR2 are KGHSH and LQKENI. The CDR3 runs 15 residues. Between the trimmed V and J ends, which lost 6 bases and 0 bases, there was a span of 14 bases. CDR3: CASSRIGVMNTEAFF. CDR3 nucleotides: TGTGCCAGCTCCCGCATCGGCGTGATGAACACTGAAGCTTTCTTT.

This clonotype was observed at least ten times. The CDR3 reads CASSLETGQFF. CDR3 DNA: TGTGCCAGCAGTTTAGAAACGGGGCAGTTCTTC. J is TRBJ2-1 and V is TRBV12-3 or TRBV12-4; D not resolved. The CDR3 extends over 11 amino acids. The V gene lost 1 base and the J gene lost 12 bases, with 7 bases spanning the gap.

The table lists this clonotype with many counts. The chain's CDR3 is CASSLGPWSEKLFF. The CDR3 nucleotides read TGTGCCAGCAGCTTAGGACCTTGGAGTGAAAAACTGTTTTTT. V usage is TRBV7-8 and J usage is TRBJ1-4; D ambiguous. CDR1 SGHVS and CDR2 FQNEAQ come from the germline V gene. This CDR3 contains 14 residues. V lost 1 base to trimming and J lost 7 bases, with 10 bases between them.

This clonotype was seen at least ten times. The chain joins TRBV10-3 to TRBJ2-5, with TRBD1 matching over 7 bases. V lost 7 bases and J lost 5; bases outside the gene matches: 10. CDR1 and CDR2 from the germline V gene are ENHRY and SYGVKD. CDR3 length equals 14 residues. The CDR3 nucleotides are TGTGCCATCAAACCCGACAGGGAATGGGAGACCCAGTACTTC. This codes for CAIKPDREWETQYF.

This clonotype was detected many times. The V call is TRBV6-1, the J call TRBJ1-1; D gene uncertain. The V gene's germline CDR1 is MNHNS and CDR2 SASEGT. The CDR3 length is 15 residues. Trimming took 8 bases from V and 4 from J, leaving 20 bases between them. CDR3 residues: CASREPGAPSTEAFF. The CDR3 DNA sequence: TGTGCCAGCCGCGAACCGGGAGCCCCCTCCACTGAAGCTTTCTTT.

This clonotype has at least ten counts. The chain joins TRBV5-1 to TRBJ2-1, with D possibly TRBD2 on 6 matching bases. Per germline, CDR1 SGHRS and CDR2 YFSETQ. V was pared by 0 bases and J by 4 bases, with 11 bases between. This CDR3 is built from 15 residues. The CDR3 region is CASSLGSSEYNEQFF. The CDR3 DNA reads TGCGCCAGCAGCTTGGGGTCTAGCGAATACAATGAGCAGTTCTTC.

This clonotype was observed many times. The chain employs TRBV27 and TRBJ2-7; tentatively, D is TRBD1 (6 bases). Germline values: CDR1 MNHEY, CDR2 SMNVEV (reference sequence). V lost 5 bases, J lost 4 bases, and 15 bases lay in between. This CDR3 is built from 14 residues. CDR3 nucleotide sequence: TGTGCCAGCAGTCGAACAGGGCTGAAGTACGAGCAGTACTTC. This encodes CASSRTGLKYEQYF.

This clonotype has a count of ten or more. V is TRBV12-3 or TRBV12-4 and J is TRBJ1-5; D remains unclear. Trimming cost V 1 base and J 6 bases, with 4 bases left between them. This CDR3 spans 12 amino acids. CDR3 amino acids: CASSLDAQPQHF. CDR3 DNA: TGTGCCAGCAGTTTAGACGCTCAGCCCCAGCATTTT.